The clone carrying this T cell receptor beta chain came up a few times. Authors of the study amplified TCR beta CDR3 regions from RNA transcripts. The HTBI primer set drove a first-round RT-PCR of the TCR CDR3. TCRdb recomputed calls from the multiplex PCR reads with MiXCR, one row per CDR3 protein. The sample yields about 400,000 distinct CDR3 sequences, roughly 14% seen once. Germline CDR1 and CDR2: MGHRA and YSYEKL. The CDR3 is 15 amino acids. J lost 4 bases, V lost 2 bases, and 8 bases had no gene match. Patients were excluded for uncontrolled infection, other autoimmune disease, pregnancy or lactation. On the basis of clinical symptoms, serum thyroxine and TRAb, thyroid ultrasound and orbital computed tomography, diagnoses were made. This sample is drawn from a study of T cells in Graves' hyperthyroidism and ophthalmopathy.

The V call is TRBV4-1, the J call TRBJ2-7; 7 nucleotides match TRBD1. The sequenced material came from blood. This TCR was sampled from a woman aged 18-29 years with Graves' hyperthyroidism that later progressed to Graves' ophthalmopathy. Here the CDR3 DNA reads TGCGCCAGCAGCCAAACTGGGACAGACTTTTACGAGCAGTACTTC. Protein product: CASSQTGTDFYEQYF.